Below, 2 T cell receptor beta chains from the same sample are listed, as sequenced in a study of tumor-infiltrating lymphocytes in primary liver carcinoma. TCR beta cDNA was prepared out of approximately 500 ng total RNA by means of a constant-region primer. Modified slightly, ARM-PCR produced TCR beta libraries over three nested multiplex PCR rounds. TRBV1-TRBV30 forward primers and a C-beta reverse primer were used in the first two PCR rounds, which each ran for 9 to 10 cycles. TCRdb ran MiXCR on the multiplex PCR reads and lists one entry per CDR3 protein. In the table there are about 330,000 distinct CDR3 sequences, around three fifths of which are singletons. The researchers obtained blood RNA from unsorted whole blood and also extracted germline DNA. Sample: peripheral blood. The receptors were gathered from a man in his forties with primary liver carcinoma and hepatitis B virus infection.

The V and J genes are TRBV10-3 and TRBJ2-7, with D possibly being TRBD1 (5 bases). CDR3 length equals 14 residues. Germline CDR1 is ENHRY and CDR2 is SYGVKD. Trimming stripped 4 bases from V and 5 bases from J, with 15 bases between. DNA for the CDR3: TGTGCCATCAGTGGACTTCAGGGCTTCAACGAGCAGTACTTC. Its translation: CAISGLQGFNEQYF.

The V gene is TRBV6-6, the J gene TRBJ2-7, with TRBD1 matching 10 bases. V lost 0 bases and J lost 13; bases outside the gene matches: 12. The germline gives CDR1 MNHNY, CDR2 SVGAGI (reference sequence). The CDR3 spans 15 residues. The CDR3 spells CASSYSRTGGVRDYF. CDR3 sequence (DNA): TGTGCCAGCAGTTACTCGCGGACAGGGGGTGTAAGGGACTACTTC.